This T cell receptor beta chain stems from a study of cytomegalovirus exposure and HLA in healthy donors. This clone was counted only a few times. The protocol was immunoSEQ multiplex PCR, while the TCRdb copy is restricted to in-frame clones and leaves out a portion. The sample contains about 360,000 clones, roughly 89% of which appear only once. Sequencing used PBMCs. The TCR sequence derives from a woman between 18 and 29 years old in good health and CMV-seronegative.

DNA for the CDR3: TGTGCCAGTAGCAGGACAGGTTACACTGAAGCTTTCTTT. It yields the protein CASSRTGYTEAFF. The chain carries TRBV19 and TRBJ1-1; 7 positions agree with TRBD1. CDR3 length equals 13 residues. The germline V gene encodes CDR1 LNHDA and CDR2 SQIVND (reference sequence). Trimming at V came to 6 bases and at J to 3 bases, leaving 4 bases not matched to a gene.